This T cell receptor (beta chain) was observed in a study of T cell repertoires in cytomegalovirus infection. Study-wide background: Public signatures in TCR beta pointed to CMV infection and matching HLA type.

TCRdb ran MiXCR on the reads and lists one entry per CDR3 protein. The sample yields hundreds of thousands of distinct CDR3 sequences, roughly 30% seen once. This clonotype has just a few counts. Its target is not known. Overall study results and limits: Summed frequency of shared TCR beta families picked out CMV carriers who also had the relevant HLA. Dominating the ex vivo response were HLA-C-restricted CMV-specific TCR beta clonotypes.

V was trimmed by 0 bases and J by 3 bases, leaving 14 bases between them. This CDR3 is built from 16 residues. Looked up from germline, CDR1 is SGHDN and CDR2 is FVKESK. The input for sequencing was cultured CD8+ T cells from PBMCs, taken from culture after CMV antigen stimulation. The TCR comes from a human donor in good health (CMV status not recorded). Some clones in this sample may be carry-over from other donors' samples. V and J are TRBV14 and TRBJ1-2; a weak D match, TRBD1 (5 bases). The CDR3 nucleotides read TGTGCCAGCAGCCAAGATGCGGGGGAGCCCCACTATGGCTACACCTTC. Its protein product is CASSQDAGEPHYGYTF.